Presented here are 8 T cell receptor beta chains from one specimen sequenced in a study of identical twins. TCRdb reanalysed the 5' RACE reads using MiXCR and keeps one entry per CDR3 protein. Found here are about 890,000 distinct CDR3 sequences, roughly 12% of them singletons; the top ten hold roughly 1.6%. The sample was also linked to a second study, of yellow fever vaccine responses in identical twins.

Sequenced material: PBMCs. Receptors were obtained from a woman aged 18-35 years in good health.

Ten or more counts support this clonotype. In DNA form, the CDR3 reads TGTGCCAGCTCACCACTACGACAGTCCAATCAGCCCCAGCATTTT. Translating it yields CASSPLRQSNQPQHF. This rearrangement joins TRBV18 to TRBJ1-5; perhaps TRBD1 as D (5 bases). Germline-derived CDR1 and CDR2 are KGHSH and LQKENI. This CDR3 contains 15 residues. Trimming shortened V by 1 base and J by 3 bases, and 10 bases separated the two germline ends.

This chain links TRBV5-1 with TRBJ2-3; 11 positions match TRBD2. There are 16 residues in the CDR3. V lost 0 bases to trimming and J lost 3 bases; unmatched junction nucleotides: 3. Germline CDR1 reads SGHRS; CDR2 reads YFSETQ. The CDR3: CASSLVTSGRTDTQYF. CDR3 DNA sequence: TGCGCCAGCAGCTTGGTAACTAGCGGGAGAACAGATACGCAGTATTTT.

This clonotype has a handful of counts. The CDR3 DNA is TGTGCCAGTAGTATGAAACAGGGGGGTTACAATGAGCAGTTCTTC. Translating it yields CASSMKQGGYNEQFF. The chain carries TRBV19 and TRBJ2-1; 8 bases are shared with TRBD1. The CDR3 consists of 15 residues. The germline gives CDR1 LNHDA, CDR2 SQIVND (reference sequence). Losses at the gene ends were 3 bases for V and 4 bases for J; bases not matched to a gene: 5.

This clonotype was seen more than once but under ten times. The chain links TRBV27 to TRBJ2-1; 8 bases fit TRBD2. Germline trimming cut 5 bases from V and 4 bases from J; bases unmatched to any gene: 10. The CDR3 is 16 residues long. CDR1 MNHEY and CDR2 SMNVEV come from the germline V gene (reference sequence). In DNA form, the CDR3 reads TGTGCCAGCAGTCCAACTGCGACTAGCGCTTACAATGAGCAGTTCTTC. It encodes CASSPTATSAYNEQFF.

This sequence joins TRBV10-3 and TRBJ2-1; D is perhaps TRBD2 (6 bases). Trimming shortened V by 11 bases and J by 12 bases, and 17 bases separated the two germline ends. CDR1 is ENHRY, CDR2 SYGVKD, per germline. The CDR3 has 11 amino acids. CDR3 amino acids: CAVRGAHVQFF. DNA for the CDR3: TGTGCCGTGCGGGGCGCCCATGTGCAGTTCTTC.

This clonotype has a count of ten or more. The chain uses TRBV12-3 or TRBV12-4 and TRBJ1-5, with D possibly being TRBD1 (6 bases). V was cut by 4 bases and J by 2 bases, with 12 bases left in between. This CDR3 spans 15 amino acids. The CDR3 nucleotides are TGTGCCAGCAGTTCCGACAGGTATGGCAATCAGCCCCAGCATTTT. As protein: CASSSDRYGNQPQHF.

This clonotype was picked up many times. The gene calls are TRBV5-5 and TRBJ2-3; no clear D. CDR3 length equals 15 residues. Germline V gene data show CDR1 as SGHKS and CDR2 as YYEKEE (reference sequence). Trimming removed 1 base from V and 4 bases from J, with 13 bases in between. The CDR3: CASSLSVTGADTQYF. The CDR3 bases are TGTGCCAGCAGCTTGTCGGTCACTGGGGCAGATACGCAGTATTTT.

This clonotype was found a few times. The chain has TRBV28 and TRBJ1-2; TRBD1 might be the D (5 bases). V shed 5 bases and J shed 4 bases, with 14 bases lying between them. The CDR3 runs 14 residues. From germline, CDR1 is MDHEN and CDR2 SYDVKM. CDR3 region: CASSTPRGGYGYTF. For the CDR3, the DNA is TGTGCCAGCAGTACCCCCCGGGGGGGCTATGGCTACACCTTC.